The rows below give T cell receptor beta chains drawn from one sample of a study of blood T cells in healthy people across ages. TCRdb redid the calling of the 5' RACE reads with MiXCR, one entry per CDR3 protein. The sample contains more than 450,000 distinct CDR3 sequences, 25% to 35% of which appear only once. These data also featured in a second study, about T cells of mothers and their children.

Source material: blood. These receptors were collected from a boy between 2 and 10 years old in good health. Both conserved end residues are part of each CDR3. The D gene is left open where the match is weak. The size of a clone is reported for some rows only, either as once, few or many, or as a class for expanded clones.

cdr3_aa	cdr3_nt	v_call	clone_size	d_call	j_call
CASSLEGTIDNEQFF	TGCGCCAGCAGCTTGGAGGGGACAATTGACAATGAGCAGTTCTTC	TRBV5-1	.	.	TRBJ2-1
CSVDPRGGGDEQFF	TGCAGCGTTGACCCCCGAGGGGGAGGTGATGAGCAGTTCTTC	TRBV29-1	.	.	TRBJ2-1
CASSPDRGPGELFF	TGCGCCAGCAGCCCGGACAGGGGGCCCGGGGAGCTGTTTTTT	TRBV5-1	.	TRBD1	TRBJ2-2
CSARGTENQPQHF	TGCAGTGCTAGAGGAACGGAAAATCAGCCCCAGCATTTT	TRBV20-1	.	.	TRBJ1-5
CASSLGTGGNTQYF	TGTGCCAGCAGCTTAGGGACAGGGGGAAACACTCAGTACTTC	TRBV7-2	.	TRBD1	TRBJ2-4
CASSLFPDRGNIQYF	TGCGCCAGCAGCTTGTTTCCCGACAGGGGTAACATTCAGTACTTC	TRBV5-1	.	TRBD1	TRBJ2-4
CASSQRTGRDSEAFF	TGTGCCAGCAGCCAGCGGACAGGGAGGGACAGTGAAGCTTTCTTT	TRBV7-2	.	TRBD1	TRBJ1-1
CASTPQGEAFF	TGTGCCAGCACCCCCCAGGGTGAAGCTTTCTTT	TRBV7-9	few	.	TRBJ1-1
CASSLASRSTGELFF	TGCGCCAGCAGCTTGGCGTCACGAAGCACCGGGGAGCTGTTTTTT	TRBV5-1	.	.	TRBJ2-2
CASSHSTSGSRGTQYF	TGCGCCAGCAGCCATTCTACTAGCGGGAGTCGAGGGACCCAGTACTTC	TRBV4-3	few	TRBD2	TRBJ2-5
CSSGAGLGYEQYF	TGTTCTTCCGGGGCAGGGCTCGGGTACGAGCAGTACTTC	TRBV7-8	.	.	TRBJ2-7
CAGSVHTTYNEQFF	TGTGCCGGCAGCGTCCACACTACCTACAATGAGCAGTTCTTC	TRBV3-1	.	.	TRBJ2-1
CAGSQDGQGNTEAFF	TGCGCCGGCAGCCAAGACGGACAGGGGAACACTGAAGCTTTCTTT	TRBV5-1	.	TRBD1	TRBJ1-1
CASSRGTEGPLHF	TGTGCCAGCAGCCGTGGGACCGAAGGACCCCTCCACTTT	TRBV7-9	.	.	TRBJ1-6
CASSPRTSGSHNEQFF	TGTGCCAGCAGTCCCCGGACTAGCGGGAGTCACAATGAGCAGTTCTTC	TRBV12-3/TRBV12-4	.	TRBD2	TRBJ2-1
CASSTGTGFYEQYF	TGTGCCAGCAGCACTGGGACCGGATTCTACGAGCAGTACTTC	TRBV11-2	few	.	TRBJ2-7
CASSPQSTGTGETLYF	TGTGCCAGCTCACCACAATCGACGGGTACGGGAGAGACCCTGTACTTC	TRBV18	few	.	TRBJ2-5
CASSSDRSGTAYNEQFF	TGTGCCAGCAGTTCGGACAGATCCGGGACAGCATACAATGAGCAGTTCTTC	TRBV12-3/TRBV12-4	.	TRBD1	TRBJ2-1
CASSPQAGNGETQYF	TGTGCCAGCAGCCCCCAGGCAGGGAATGGAGAGACCCAGTACTTC	TRBV7-8	few	.	TRBJ2-5
CASSLPYRGMPGDTEAFF	TGTGCCAGCAGTTTACCTTACAGGGGTATGCCAGGGGACACTGAAGCTTTCTTT	TRBV12-3/TRBV12-4	.	TRBD1	TRBJ1-1
CASSSSGRSEETQYF	TGTGCCAGCAGCTCTAGCGGGAGGTCTGAAGAGACCCAGTACTTC	TRBV7-2	.	TRBD2	TRBJ2-5
CASSSKSRGTGELFF	TGTGCCAGCAGCTCAAAAAGCAGGGGAACCGGGGAGCTGTTTTTT	TRBV7-8	.	.	TRBJ2-2